Below, one T cell receptor beta chain is given with its context. This specimen comes from a study of blood T cell repertoires in COVID-19. This CDR3 has 16 amino acids. Using immunoSEQ multiplex PCR, the repertoire was profiled, and TCRdb retains in-frame clones only, with some absent. The sample lists under 400,000 clones, 87% occurring once. The chain combines TRBV21-1 with TRBJ1-5. TRBV21-1 is given as a pseudogene. The sequencing sample was made of peripheral blood. This receptor was taken from a woman aged 25 to 39 with COVID-19, enrolled during active disease. The CDR3 nucleotides are TGTGCCAGCAGCAAAGGCGCGTATCGCCGGAATCAGCCCCAGCATTTT. Protein: CASSKGAYRRNQPQHF.